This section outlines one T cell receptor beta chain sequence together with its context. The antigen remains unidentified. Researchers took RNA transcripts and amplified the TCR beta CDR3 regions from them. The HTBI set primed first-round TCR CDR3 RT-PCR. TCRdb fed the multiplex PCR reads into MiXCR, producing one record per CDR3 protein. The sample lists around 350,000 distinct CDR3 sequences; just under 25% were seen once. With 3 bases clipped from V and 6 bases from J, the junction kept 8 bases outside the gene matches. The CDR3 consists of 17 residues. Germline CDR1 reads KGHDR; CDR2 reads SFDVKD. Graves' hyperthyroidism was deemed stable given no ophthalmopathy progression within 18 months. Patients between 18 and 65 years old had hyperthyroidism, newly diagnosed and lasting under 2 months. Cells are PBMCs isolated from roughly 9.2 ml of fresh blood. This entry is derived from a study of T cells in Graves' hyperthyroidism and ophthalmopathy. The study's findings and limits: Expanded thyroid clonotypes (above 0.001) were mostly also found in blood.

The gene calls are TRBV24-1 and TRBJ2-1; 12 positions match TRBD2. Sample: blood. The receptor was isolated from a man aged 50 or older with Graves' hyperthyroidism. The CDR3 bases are TGTGCCACCAGTGATATAGGGACTAGCGGGTTACTCAATGAGCAGTTCTTC. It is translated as CATSDIGTSGLLNEQFF.